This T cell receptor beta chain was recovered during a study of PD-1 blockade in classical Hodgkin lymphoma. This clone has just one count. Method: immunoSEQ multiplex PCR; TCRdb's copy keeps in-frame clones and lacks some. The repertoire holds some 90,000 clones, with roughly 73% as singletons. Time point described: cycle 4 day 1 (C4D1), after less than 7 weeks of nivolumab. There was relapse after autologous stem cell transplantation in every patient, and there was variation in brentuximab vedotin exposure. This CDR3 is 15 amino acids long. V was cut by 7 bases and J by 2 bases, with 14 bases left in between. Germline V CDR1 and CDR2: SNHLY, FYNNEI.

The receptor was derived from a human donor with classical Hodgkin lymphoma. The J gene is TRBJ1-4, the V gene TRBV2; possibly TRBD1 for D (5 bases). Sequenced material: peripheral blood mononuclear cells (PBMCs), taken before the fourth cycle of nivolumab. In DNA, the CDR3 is TGTGCCAGCACCGACCGGGCAGGGACTAATGAAAAACTGTTTTTT. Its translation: CASTDRAGTNEKLFF.